Listed below are T cell receptor beta chains from one sample, sequenced in a study of OX40 agonist ivuxolimab in advanced cancers. Only in-frame clones appear in the TCRdb table, and some are missing; sequencing was by immunoSEQ multiplex PCR. Altogether about 94,000 clones are present, around 90% being singletons, with the ten largest covering over 0.3%. This specimen was CD4+ or CD8+ T cells sorted from blood, taken in a trial of the OX40 agonist ivuxolimab. Source of these receptors: an adult with an advanced solid tumor such as melanoma, head and neck, liver or kidney cancer. Each CDR3 is given with its conserved first and last residue. The D gene is left open where the match is weak. Only part of the rows carry a size: once, few, many, or a class if the clone is expanded.

v_call: TRBV10-1
j_call: TRBJ1-6
d_call: TRBD1
clone_size: -
cdr3_nt: TGCGCCAGCAGTGAGGGGACAGGACAATCACCCCTCCACTTT
cdr3_aa: CASSEGTGQSPLHF

v_call: TRBV5-1
j_call: TRBJ1-6
d_call: -
clone_size: once
cdr3_nt: TGCGCCAGCAGCTTCGGACAGAGTGGAGATAATTCACCCCTCCACTTT
cdr3_aa: CASSFGQSGDNSPLHF

v_call: TRBV11-2
j_call: TRBJ2-7
d_call: -
clone_size: once
cdr3_nt: TGTGCCAGCAGATACCGGGGACAACCCGGGGACGAGCAGTACTTC
cdr3_aa: CASRYRGQPGDEQYF

v_call: TRBV5-1
j_call: TRBJ2-5
d_call: -
clone_size: -
cdr3_nt: TGCGCCAGCAGCTTGGGAACGAGTAGTGGTCAGACCCAGTACTTC
cdr3_aa: CASSLGTSSGQTQYF

v_call: TRBV2
j_call: TRBJ2-7
d_call: TRBD1
clone_size: -
cdr3_nt: TGTGCCATCAACTTAAGACAGGGGGTCTCCTACGAGCAGTACTTC
cdr3_aa: CAINLRQGVSYEQYF

v_call: TRBV5-1
j_call: TRBJ2-5
d_call: TRBD2
clone_size: -
cdr3_nt: TGCGCCAGCGCTCAGAGTTTCTTGAGTTTGGAGCGGGGATGGCCCCTACCGTACTTC
cdr3_aa: CASAQSFLSLERGWPLPYF

v_call: TRBV19
j_call: TRBJ1-3
d_call: -
clone_size: -
cdr3_nt: TGTGCCAGTAGGGGCGACGGTGGTGGAAACACCATATATTTT
cdr3_aa: CASRGDGGGNTIYF

v_call: TRBV7-9
j_call: TRBJ2-5
d_call: TRBD2
clone_size: -
cdr3_nt: TGTGCCAGCAGCCTACTCGGACTAGCGGCTGAGACCCAGTACTTC
cdr3_aa: CASSLLGLAAETQYF

v_call: TRBV10-2
j_call: TRBJ1-1
d_call: TRBD1
clone_size: -
cdr3_nt: TGCGCCAGCAGTGAGCCTGACAGGGGGTTATCGGGGACTGAAGCTTTCTTT
cdr3_aa: CASSEPDRGLSGTEAFF

v_call: TRBV5-4
j_call: TRBJ1-1
d_call: TRBD1
clone_size: once
cdr3_nt: TGTGCCAGCAGCCCCGACAGGGGCCCCCGGTTTGAAGCTTTCTTT
cdr3_aa: CASSPDRGPRFEAFF

v_call: TRBV5-3
j_call: TRBJ1-1
d_call: TRBD1
clone_size: -
cdr3_nt: TGTGCCAGAAGCACCGGGACAGGGAACACTGAAGCTTTCTTT
cdr3_aa: CARSTGTGNTEAFF

v_call: TRBV14
j_call: TRBJ1-6
d_call: TRBD1
clone_size: -
cdr3_nt: TGTGCCAGCAGCCAGGCGCGGGCAGGGGGGATTTCACCCCTCCACTTT
cdr3_aa: CASSQARAGGISPLHF